This TCR beta chain was sequenced in a study of tumor-infiltrating lymphocytes in primary liver carcinoma (dated by TCRdb to the late 2010s). For the wider study: Of the five patients, three men and two women aged 30 to 69 years, four had hepatocellular carcinoma and one had combined HCC and intrahepatic cholangiocarcinoma. To link TCRbeta repertoire diversity to the local molecular phenotype, the approximately 23 tumor region samples were profiled with Agilent mRNA microarrays. A total of 35 or so specimens from 5 patients, comprising some 25 tumor regions, 5 adjacent noncancerous liver tissues and 5 peripheral blood samples, were covered by TCRbeta repertoire sequencing. Each sample produced about 3.5 to 7.13 million productive TCRbeta reads, and read depth showed no significant difference between tissue types. Tumors of the five patients were stage T1-T3 N0M0 with maximum diameters of roughly 4.2 to 10 cm. Technical replicate repertoires showed high reproducibility, with mean shared-clone rates about 0.92 and correlation coefficients above 0.95. For each liver tumor, the study sampled five regions along with adjacent normal tissue and blood, and applied TCRbeta repertoire sequencing, expression microarrays and whole-exome sequencing. Points the paper makes about the study in general: Only roughly 7-25% of top clones appeared in all five regions of a tumor, which suggests that tumor-infiltrating T cells are spatially heterogeneous. Only the TCR beta chain was sequenced, which likely underestimates true repertoire diversity because unpaired alpha chains were not captured. With just a few patients in the study, the authors point out that the findings should be validated in a larger study. Consistent with antigen-driven expansion, pairs of tumor regions showed higher repertoire overlap (mean about 35%) than either tumor-adjacent pairs (around 17%) or tumor-blood pairs (roughly 14%). Comparison of CD4+ and CD8+ T cell repertoires was precluded by the use of bulk unsorted samples. A significantly larger repertoire fraction was made up by the top 250 clones in tumors than in blood (p = 0.039).

TCRbeta-specific cDNA was reverse-transcribed from approximately 0.5 ug total RNA using a constant-region primer and ProtoScript II reverse transcriptase. Construction of the TCRbeta libraries relied on three nested rounds of multiplex PCR, following a slightly modified ARM-PCR procedure. Multiplex TRBV1-TRBV30 forward primers and a Cbeta reverse primer were used in the first two PCR rounds, each of which was run for around 9 cycles. Sample barcodes and Illumina adapters were added in a final 25-cycle PCR with Deep VentR polymerase. Before sequencing, amplicons of 200-500 bp were purified from gel using a QIAquick gel extraction kit. TCRbeta amplicons were sequenced on an Illumina HiSeq 2500 with 250-bp paired-end reads. The source study handled its data this way. Reads were quality-trimmed with Trimmomatic v0.33, and paired reads were merged with FLASH v1.2.11 to recover full CDR3 sequences. MiGEC v1.2.1b assigned V, D and J germline segments to the rearranged TCRbeta sequences. VDJtools v1.0.0 computed clonotype statistics and Shannon-Wiener diversity indices. To cut down on sampling bias, every analysis after diversity analysis relied on just the 250 most abundant clonotypes from each sample. TCRdb handled the public reads itself, with Q25 trimming in fastp and clone calling in MiXCR, and kept productive beta chains. Rows are combined by CDR3 protein, so each entry shows the most common genes and DNA. These V and J calls derive from TCRdb rather than the authors' analysis. Counted in this sample were some 120,000 distinct CDR3 sequences; around two thirds of them appeared once. Roughly a tenth of the sample goes to the ten largest clones.

The junction shows trimming of 5 bases on V and 8 bases on J, plus 18 bases between the germline ends. Measured from the cysteine to the phenylalanine, the CDR3 is 14 residues long. Kept here is only the CDR3 DNA, which spans 42 bases and is read in frame from base 1. Without any cell sorting, total RNA and DNA were extracted together from approximately 22-30 mg of bulk tissue using the AllPrep DNA/RNA mini kit. Surgical resection was performed in China between 2015 and 2016 on a handful of patients with histopathologically diagnosed primary liver carcinoma. Patients had chronic HBV infection and were treatment-naive at sampling. Five spatially separated regions were sampled per tumor: superior, inferior, left-lateral and right-lateral poles, plus the tumor centre. Histological examination found more than 75% viable tumor cells in every tumor sample. Fresh tumor and adjacent tissue pieces were bisected; one half was stored in RNAlater at -80°C, the other sent for histology.

Remarks on this clonotype: Its antigen is currently not known. Base qualities are not provided; no much larger clone lies one nucleotide away.

The sequenced sample consisted of liver tumor tissue from sampling region 1. The cell subset or site label here, explained by the study, means: tumor region T1, superior pole. The rearrangement combines TRBV12-3 or TRBV12-4 with TRBJ1-2; a tentative D match to TRBD1 spans 5 bases. The sequence derives from a woman aged 60-75 years with primary liver carcinoma and hepatitis B virus infection. The DNA sequence is TGTGCCAGCAGTCCTCCCCGGGCAGGGTTCGGCTACACCTTC. This gives the protein CASSPPRAGFGYTF.